This is a list of T cell receptor beta chains from one sample in a study of T cells in Graves' hyperthyroidism and ophthalmopathy. In TCRdb, the multiplex PCR reads were re-called with MiXCR into one record per CDR3 protein. Of approximately 400,000 distinct CDR3 sequences detected, more than 13% appear once; the ten largest clones hold around 27%. Sequencing was carried out using blood. The receptors derive from a man aged 45-65 years with Graves' ophthalmopathy. The CDR3 runs from the conserved cysteine through the conserved F or W. The order of the fields is J gene, CDR3 length, V gene, CDR3 protein.

j_call: TRBJ2-5
cdr3_length: 15
v_call: TRBV6-1
cdr3_aa: CASSEAWGGGETQYF

j_call: TRBJ2-5
cdr3_length: 15
v_call: TRBV5-4
cdr3_aa: CASSSTSGRGETQYF

j_call: TRBJ2-3
cdr3_length: 15
v_call: TRBV2
cdr3_aa: CASRPGLVMTDTQYF

j_call: TRBJ2-1
cdr3_length: 17
v_call: TRBV27
cdr3_aa: CASRPDLAVGGYNEQFF

j_call: TRBJ2-7
cdr3_length: 14
v_call: TRBV27
cdr3_aa: CATGPDRGLYEQYF

j_call: TRBJ2-1
cdr3_length: 14
v_call: TRBV19
cdr3_aa: CASSTVVVPDEQFF

j_call: TRBJ2-3
cdr3_length: 13
v_call: TRBV11-2
cdr3_aa: CASSLAIPDTQYF

j_call: TRBJ2-3
cdr3_length: 15
v_call: TRBV29-1
cdr3_aa: CSVEDWTGRTDTQYF

j_call: TRBJ2-7
cdr3_length: 14
v_call: TRBV5-1
cdr3_aa: CASSRRGSSYEQYF

j_call: TRBJ2-3
cdr3_length: 15
v_call: TRBV14
cdr3_aa: CASSQGGRSTDTQYF

j_call: TRBJ2-3
cdr3_length: 15
v_call: TRBV11-1
cdr3_aa: CASSQNRGRTDTQYF

j_call: TRBJ2-3
cdr3_length: 11
v_call: TRBV19
cdr3_aa: CASIKEGAQYF

j_call: TRBJ2-7
cdr3_length: 16
v_call: TRBV18
cdr3_aa: CASSPLSLAGVYEQYF

j_call: TRBJ2-7
cdr3_length: 13
v_call: TRBV11-3
cdr3_aa: CASSLRGPGEQYF

j_call: TRBJ2-1
cdr3_length: 16
v_call: TRBV18
cdr3_aa: CASSPPRGLSYNEQFF